Following are 5 T cell receptor beta chains from one sample sequenced in a study of vaccination effects on CD4 cells after COVID-19. Peptide-pool stimulation followed by sequencing identified expanded antigen-specific CD4+ clonotypes in the ViraFEST assay. Around day 10 of culture, CD4+ T cells were separated out. Each person got two doses of an mRNA SARS-CoV-2 vaccine, BNT162b2 or mRNA-1273. TCRdb keeps only in-frame clones here, not all; method: immunoSEQ multiplex PCR. The sample holds approximately 70,000 clones, 80% to 85% seen once. No antigen has been identified for these receptors. The material was CD4+ T cells from PBMCs cultured with HCoV-229E spike peptides, obtained after COVID-19 vaccination. These receptor sequences come from a human donor who received a COVID-19 vaccine.

The chain is built from TRBV6-4 and TRBJ2-2, with D possibly matching TRBD2 (6 bases). The germline V gene has CDR1 MRHNA and CDR2 SNTAGT. Deletions cut 6 bases from V and 0 bases from J, with 8 bases between. This CDR3 has 14 residues. The CDR3 region has the DNA TGTGCCAGCAGGGGACTTACGAACACCGGGGAGCTGTTTTTT. It translates to CASRGLTNTGELFF.

The chain combines TRBV5-5 with TRBJ1-5; no definite D call. The CDR3 loop spans 13 amino acids. Trimming pared 0 bases from V and 1 base from J, leaving 2 bases between. CDR1 and CDR2 (germline): SGHKS, YYEKEE (reference sequence). The DNA for the CDR3 is TGTGCCAGCAGCTTGGAGAGCAATCAGCCCCAGCATTTT. Translation: CASSLESNQPQHF.

This clone appeared a single time. The V call is TRBV2, the J call TRBJ2-3, with 11 nucleotides matching TRBD2. Losses at the gene ends were 6 bases for V and 1 base for J; bases not matched to a gene: 9. The CDR3 is made up of 17 amino acids. Germline assignment: CDR1 SNHLY and CDR2 FYNNEI. The CDR3 protein is CASRLAGDYSGTDTQYF. The CDR3 region has the DNA TGTGCCAGCAGACTAGCGGGGGATTATAGCGGCACAGATACGCAGTATTTT.

This chain joins TRBV9 and TRBJ1-2; D not resolved. CDR1 and CDR2 (germline): SGDLS, YYNGEE. The CDR3 contains 14 residues. The ends were cut back, 3 bases at V and 5 bases at J, with 14 bases in the middle. The CDR3 DNA reads as TGTGCCAGCAGCGGGAGATGGGCACGGTATGGCTACACCTTC. Its translation: CASSGRWARYGYTF.

The rearrangement uses TRBV2 and TRBJ2-5, with D possibly matching TRBD2 (5 bases). The CDR3 covers 11 residues. The V end was cut by 7 bases, the J end by 5 bases, with 8 bases between. Germline V CDR1 and CDR2: SNHLY, FYNNEI. The chain's CDR3 is CASTSGETQYF. Here the CDR3 DNA reads TGTGCCAGCACCTCGGGGGAGACCCAGTACTTC. Variable domain in full (rest from reference TRBV2 and TRBJ2-5): EPEVTQTPSHQVTQMGQEVILRCVPISNHLYFYWYRQILGQKVEFLVSFYNNEISEKSEIFDDQFSVERPDGSNFTLKIRSTKLEDSAMYFCASTSGETQYFGPGTRLLVL.